This record concerns one T cell receptor (beta chain) sequence. Its antigen is unknown. Donors were all healthy Caucasians. The source of the sample is a study of identical twins. Broader study findings: Insertions ran lower in abundant cord blood beta clonotypes, though not in memory repertoires. Among monozygotic twins, out-of-frame TCR alpha sharing exceeded what models predicted.

A universal primer site was incorporated via template switching, and the cDNA contained unique molecular identifiers. TCRdb reanalysed the 5' RACE reads using MiXCR and keeps one entry per CDR3 protein. The sample lists 350,000 or so distinct CDR3 sequences; around 9.7% were seen once. V lost 4 bases, J lost 6 bases, and 22 bases lay in between. This CDR3 region has 17 residues. CDR1 is SGHRS, CDR2 YFSETQ, per germline. The genes are TRBV5-1 and TRBJ2-2; tentatively, D is TRBD1 (5 bases). The sequence was obtained from a woman in her forties or fifties in good health. Sequenced material: naive T cells sorted from blood. CDR3 loop: CASSRPPRVSPAGELFF. Written as DNA, the CDR3 is TGCGCCAGCAGCCGGCCGCCCAGGGTGTCCCCTGCCGGGGAGCTGTTTTTT.